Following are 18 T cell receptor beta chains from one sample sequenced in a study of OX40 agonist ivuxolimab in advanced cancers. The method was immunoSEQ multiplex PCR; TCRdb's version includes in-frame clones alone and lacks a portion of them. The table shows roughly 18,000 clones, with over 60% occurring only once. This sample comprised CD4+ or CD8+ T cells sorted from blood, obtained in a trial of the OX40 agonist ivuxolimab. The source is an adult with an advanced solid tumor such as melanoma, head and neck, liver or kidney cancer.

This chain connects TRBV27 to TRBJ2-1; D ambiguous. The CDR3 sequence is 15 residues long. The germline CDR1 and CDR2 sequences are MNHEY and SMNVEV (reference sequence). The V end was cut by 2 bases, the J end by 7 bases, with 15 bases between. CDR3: CASSLRAAVVNEQFF. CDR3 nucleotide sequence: TGTGCCAGCAGTTTAAGGGCTGCCGTGGTGAATGAGCAGTTCTTC.

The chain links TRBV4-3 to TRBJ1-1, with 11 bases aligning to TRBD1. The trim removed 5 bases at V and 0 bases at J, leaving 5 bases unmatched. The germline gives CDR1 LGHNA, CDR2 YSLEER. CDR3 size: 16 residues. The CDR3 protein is CASSARTGGMNTEAFF. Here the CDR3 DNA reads TGCGCCAGCAGCGCCCGGACAGGGGGCATGAACACTGAAGCTTTCTTT.

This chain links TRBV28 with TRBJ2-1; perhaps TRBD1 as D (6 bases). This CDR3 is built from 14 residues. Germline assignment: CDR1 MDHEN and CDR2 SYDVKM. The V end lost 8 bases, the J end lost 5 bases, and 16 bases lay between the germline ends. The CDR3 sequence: CASQVSGVDNEQFF. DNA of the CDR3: TGTGCCAGCCAAGTTTCAGGGGTCGACAATGAGCAGTTCTTC.

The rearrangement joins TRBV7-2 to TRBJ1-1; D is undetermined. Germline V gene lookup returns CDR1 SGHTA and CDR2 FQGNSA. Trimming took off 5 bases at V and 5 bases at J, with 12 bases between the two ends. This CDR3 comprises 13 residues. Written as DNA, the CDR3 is TGTGCCAGCAGCATACCCCGAGGAACTGAAGCTTTCTTT. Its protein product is CASSIPRGTEAFF.

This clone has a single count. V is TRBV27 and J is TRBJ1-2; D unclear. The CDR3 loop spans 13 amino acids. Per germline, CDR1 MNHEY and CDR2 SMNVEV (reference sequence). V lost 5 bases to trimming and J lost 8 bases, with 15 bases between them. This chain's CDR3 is CASSGDGIGGYTF. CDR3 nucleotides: TGTGCCAGCAGTGGCGACGGGATTGGGGGCTACACCTTC.

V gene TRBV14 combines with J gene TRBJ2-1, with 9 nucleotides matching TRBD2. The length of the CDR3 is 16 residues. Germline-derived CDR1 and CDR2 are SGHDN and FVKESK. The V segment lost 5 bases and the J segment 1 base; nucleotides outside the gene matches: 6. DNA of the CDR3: TGTGCCAGCAGCGGGGGCAGCGGGAGGTCCTACAATGAGCAGTTCTTC. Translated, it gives CASSGGSGRSYNEQFF.

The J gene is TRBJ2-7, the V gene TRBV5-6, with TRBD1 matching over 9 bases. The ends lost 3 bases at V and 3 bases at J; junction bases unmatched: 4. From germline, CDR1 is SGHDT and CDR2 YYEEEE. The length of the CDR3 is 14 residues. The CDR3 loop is CASSSGTGNYEQYF. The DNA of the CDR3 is TGTGCCAGCAGCTCCGGGACAGGGAACTACGAGCAGTACTTC. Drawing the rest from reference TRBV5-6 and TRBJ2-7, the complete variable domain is DAGVTQSPTHLIKTRGQQVTLRCSPKSGHDTVSWYQQALGQGPQFIFQYYEEEERQRGNFPDRFSGHQFPNYSSELNVNALLLGDSALYLCASSSGTGNYEQYFGPGTRLTVT.

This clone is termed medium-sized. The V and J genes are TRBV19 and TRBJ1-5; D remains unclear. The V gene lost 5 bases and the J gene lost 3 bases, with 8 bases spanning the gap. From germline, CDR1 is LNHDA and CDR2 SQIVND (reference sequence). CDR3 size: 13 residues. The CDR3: CASSEWTNQPQHF. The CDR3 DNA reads TGTGCCAGTAGTGAGTGGACCAATCAGCCCCAGCATTTT.

DNA for the CDR3: TGTGCCAGCAGTTTATCACGGGGGCGCCGAGCGGGCTACACCTTC. Its protein is CASSLSRGRRAGYTF. The chain links TRBV27 to TRBJ1-2, with TRBD1 as a possible D gene (6 bases). CDR1 is MNHEY and CDR2 is SMNVEV in the germline V gene (reference sequence). The CDR3 has 15 amino acids. Trimming removed 0 bases at V and 8 bases at J, with 16 bases between.

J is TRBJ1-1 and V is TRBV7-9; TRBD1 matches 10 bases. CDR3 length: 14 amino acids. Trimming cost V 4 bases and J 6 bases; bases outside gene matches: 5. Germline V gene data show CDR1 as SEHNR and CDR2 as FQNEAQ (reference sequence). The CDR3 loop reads CASSSTTGGPEAFF. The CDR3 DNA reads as TGTGCCAGCAGCTCTACGACAGGGGGCCCTGAAGCTTTCTTT.

The CDR3 DNA sequence: TGTGCCAGCAGCCCCGGAGGGACGAACACCGGGGAGCTGTTTTTT. Its protein is CASSPGGTNTGELFF. The J gene is TRBJ2-2, the V gene TRBV11-2; D is perhaps TRBD2 (6 bases). The germline V and J ends were trimmed by 5 bases and 0 bases, with 10 bases remaining between them. CDR3 length equals 15 residues. The V gene's germline CDR1 is SGHAT and CDR2 FQNNGV.

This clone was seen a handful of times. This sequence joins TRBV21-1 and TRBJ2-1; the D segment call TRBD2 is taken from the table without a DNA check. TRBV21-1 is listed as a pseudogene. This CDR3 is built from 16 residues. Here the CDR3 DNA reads TGTGCCAGCAGCAACGGGGGGACTAGCAGATACAATGAGCAGTTCTTC. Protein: CASSNGGTSRYNEQFF.

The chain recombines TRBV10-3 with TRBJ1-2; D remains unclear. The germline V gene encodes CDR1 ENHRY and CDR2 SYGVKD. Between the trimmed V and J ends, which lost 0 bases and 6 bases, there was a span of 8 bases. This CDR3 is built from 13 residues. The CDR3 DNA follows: TGTGCCATCAGTGAGTCTGTGGTGCATGGCTACACCTTC. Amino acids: CAISESVVHGYTF.

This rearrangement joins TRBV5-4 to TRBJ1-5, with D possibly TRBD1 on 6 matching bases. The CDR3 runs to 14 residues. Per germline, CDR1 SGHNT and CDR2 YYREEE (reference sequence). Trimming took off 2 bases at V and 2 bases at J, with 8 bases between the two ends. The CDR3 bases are TGTGCCAGCAGCTTTTCAGGGGGCAATCAGCCCCAGCATTTT. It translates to CASSFSGGNQPQHF.

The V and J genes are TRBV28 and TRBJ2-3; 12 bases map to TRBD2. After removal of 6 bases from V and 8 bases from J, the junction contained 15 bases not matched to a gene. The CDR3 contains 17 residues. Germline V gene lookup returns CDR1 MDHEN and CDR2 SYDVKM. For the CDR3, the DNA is TGTGCCAGCAGCTCCGTCCACCTAGCGGGAGGGGGTGGTACGCAGTATTTT. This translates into CASSSVHLAGGGGTQYF.

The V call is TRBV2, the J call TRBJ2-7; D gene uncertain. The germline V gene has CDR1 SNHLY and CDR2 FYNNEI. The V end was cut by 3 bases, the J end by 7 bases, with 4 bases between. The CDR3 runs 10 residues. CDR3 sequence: CASSDWEQYF. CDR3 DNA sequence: TGTGCCAGCAGTGATTGGGAGCAGTACTTC.

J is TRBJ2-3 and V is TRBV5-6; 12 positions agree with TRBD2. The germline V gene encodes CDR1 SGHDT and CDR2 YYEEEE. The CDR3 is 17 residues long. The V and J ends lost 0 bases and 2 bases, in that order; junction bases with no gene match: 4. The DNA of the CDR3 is TGTGCCAGCAGCTTGGGGACTAGCGGGGATATCACAGATACGCAGTATTTT. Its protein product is CASSLGTSGDITDTQYF.

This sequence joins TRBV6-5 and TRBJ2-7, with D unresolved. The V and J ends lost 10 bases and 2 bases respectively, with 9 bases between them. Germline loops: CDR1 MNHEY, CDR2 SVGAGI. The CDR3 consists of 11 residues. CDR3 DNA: TGTGCCACGGCGCAGACCTACGAGCAGTACTTC. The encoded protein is CATAQTYEQYF.